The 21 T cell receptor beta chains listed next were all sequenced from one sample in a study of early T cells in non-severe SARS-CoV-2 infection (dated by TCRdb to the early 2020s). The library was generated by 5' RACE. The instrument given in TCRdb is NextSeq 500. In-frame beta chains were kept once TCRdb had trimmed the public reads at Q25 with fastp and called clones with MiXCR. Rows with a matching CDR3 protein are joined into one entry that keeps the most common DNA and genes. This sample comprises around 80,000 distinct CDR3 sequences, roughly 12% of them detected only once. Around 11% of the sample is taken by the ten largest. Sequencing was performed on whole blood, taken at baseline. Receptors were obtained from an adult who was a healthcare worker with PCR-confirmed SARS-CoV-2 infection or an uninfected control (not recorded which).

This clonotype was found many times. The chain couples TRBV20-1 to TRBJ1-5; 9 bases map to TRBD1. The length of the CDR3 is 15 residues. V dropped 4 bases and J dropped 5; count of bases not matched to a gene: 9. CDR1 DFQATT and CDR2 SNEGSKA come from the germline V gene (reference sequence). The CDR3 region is CSAIPGQGRDQPQHF. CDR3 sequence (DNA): TGCAGTGCTATTCCGGGACAGGGTAGGGATCAGCCCCAGCATTTT.

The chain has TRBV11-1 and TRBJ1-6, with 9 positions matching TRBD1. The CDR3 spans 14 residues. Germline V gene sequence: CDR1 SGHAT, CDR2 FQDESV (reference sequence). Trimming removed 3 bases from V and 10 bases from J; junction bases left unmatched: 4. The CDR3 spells CASSLGQGMSPLHF. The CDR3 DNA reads TGTGCCAGCAGCTTGGGACAGGGTATGTCACCCCTCCACTTT.

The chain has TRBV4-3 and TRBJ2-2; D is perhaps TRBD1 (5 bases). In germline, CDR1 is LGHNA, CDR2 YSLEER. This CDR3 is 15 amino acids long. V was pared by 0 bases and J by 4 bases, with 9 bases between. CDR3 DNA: TGCGCCAGCAGCCAAGAGGGGCCGGTCACCGGGGAGCTGTTTTTT. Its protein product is CASSQEGPVTGELFF.

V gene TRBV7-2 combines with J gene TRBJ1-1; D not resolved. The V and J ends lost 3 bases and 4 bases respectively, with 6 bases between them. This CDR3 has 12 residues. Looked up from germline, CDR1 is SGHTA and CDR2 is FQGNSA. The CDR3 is CASSFGRTEAFF. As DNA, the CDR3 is TGTGCCAGCAGCTTCGGGCGCACTGAAGCTTTCTTT.

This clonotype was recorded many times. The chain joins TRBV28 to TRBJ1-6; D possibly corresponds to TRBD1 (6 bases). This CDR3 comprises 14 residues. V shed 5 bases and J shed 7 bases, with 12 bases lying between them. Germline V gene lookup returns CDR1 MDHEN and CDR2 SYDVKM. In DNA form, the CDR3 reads TGTGCCAGCAGTCGACAGGTCCGAAATTCACCCCTCCACTTT. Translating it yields CASSRQVRNSPLHF.

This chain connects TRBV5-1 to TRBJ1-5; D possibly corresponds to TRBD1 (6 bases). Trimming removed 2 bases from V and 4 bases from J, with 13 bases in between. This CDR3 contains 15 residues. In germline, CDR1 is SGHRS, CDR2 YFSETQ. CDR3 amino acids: CASSFTGTSNQPQHF. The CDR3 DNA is TGCGCCAGCAGCTTCACCGGGACATCTAATCAGCCCCAGCATTTT.

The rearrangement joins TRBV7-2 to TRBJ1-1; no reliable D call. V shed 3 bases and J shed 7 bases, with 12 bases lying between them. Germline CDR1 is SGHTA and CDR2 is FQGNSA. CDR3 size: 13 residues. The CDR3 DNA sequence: TGTGCCAGCAGCTTGTCCCTCGTGGGTGAAGCTTTCTTT. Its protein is CASSLSLVGEAFF.

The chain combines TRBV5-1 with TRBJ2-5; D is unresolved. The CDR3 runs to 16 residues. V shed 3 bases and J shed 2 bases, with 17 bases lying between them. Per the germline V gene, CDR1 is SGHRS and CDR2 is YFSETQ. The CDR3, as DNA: TGCGCCAGCAGCTCAGGAAGACTGAACGAACAAGAGACCCAGTACTTC. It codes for CASSSGRLNEQETQYF.

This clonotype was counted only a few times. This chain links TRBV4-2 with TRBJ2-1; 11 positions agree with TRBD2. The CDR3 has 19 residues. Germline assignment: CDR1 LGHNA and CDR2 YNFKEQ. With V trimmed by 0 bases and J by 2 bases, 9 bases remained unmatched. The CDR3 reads CASSQDLATSGTPYNEQFF. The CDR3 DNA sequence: TGTGCCAGCAGCCAAGACCTTGCGACTAGCGGGACTCCCTACAATGAGCAGTTCTTC.

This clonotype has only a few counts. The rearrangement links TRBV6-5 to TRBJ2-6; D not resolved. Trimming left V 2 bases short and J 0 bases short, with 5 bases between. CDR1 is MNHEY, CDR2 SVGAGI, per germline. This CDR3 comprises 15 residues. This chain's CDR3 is CASSYGISGANVLTF. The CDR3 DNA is TGTGCCAGCAGTTACGGGATCTCTGGGGCCAACGTCCTGACTTTC.

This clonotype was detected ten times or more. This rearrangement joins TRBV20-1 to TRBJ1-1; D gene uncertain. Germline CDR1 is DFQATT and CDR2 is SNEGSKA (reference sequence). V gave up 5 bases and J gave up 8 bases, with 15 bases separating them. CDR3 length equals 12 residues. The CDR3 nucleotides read TGCAGTGCTCAAACAGCGACGCCCGAAGCTTTCTTT. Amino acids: CSAQTATPEAFF.

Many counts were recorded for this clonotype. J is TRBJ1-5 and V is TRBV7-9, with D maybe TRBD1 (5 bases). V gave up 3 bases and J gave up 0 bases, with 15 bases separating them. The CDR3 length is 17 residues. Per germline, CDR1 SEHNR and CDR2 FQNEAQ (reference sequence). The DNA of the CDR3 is TGTGCCAGCAGCTTCGATTCGGGACGGATTAGCAATCAGCCCCAGCATTTT. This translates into CASSFDSGRISNQPQHF.

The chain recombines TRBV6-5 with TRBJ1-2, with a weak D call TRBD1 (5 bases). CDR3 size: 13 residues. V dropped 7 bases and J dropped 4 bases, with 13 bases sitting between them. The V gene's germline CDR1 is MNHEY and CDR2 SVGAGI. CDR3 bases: TGTGCCAGCACCCCGGGGCAACGCTATGGCTACACCTTC. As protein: CASTPGQRYGYTF.

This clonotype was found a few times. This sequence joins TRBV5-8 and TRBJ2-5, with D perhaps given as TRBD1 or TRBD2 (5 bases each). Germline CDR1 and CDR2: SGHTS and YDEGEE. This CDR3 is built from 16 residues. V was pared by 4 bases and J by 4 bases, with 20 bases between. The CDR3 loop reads CASSLGAAGSSETQYF. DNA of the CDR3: TGTGCCAGCAGCCTCGGGGCGGCAGGATCTTCAGAGACCCAGTACTTC.

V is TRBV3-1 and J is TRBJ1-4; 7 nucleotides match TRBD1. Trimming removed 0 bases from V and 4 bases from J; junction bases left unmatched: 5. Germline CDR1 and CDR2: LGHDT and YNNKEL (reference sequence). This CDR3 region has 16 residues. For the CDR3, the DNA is TGTGCCAGCAGCCAAGATATCGGGACAGATAATGAAAAACTGTTTTTT. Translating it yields CASSQDIGTDNEKLFF.

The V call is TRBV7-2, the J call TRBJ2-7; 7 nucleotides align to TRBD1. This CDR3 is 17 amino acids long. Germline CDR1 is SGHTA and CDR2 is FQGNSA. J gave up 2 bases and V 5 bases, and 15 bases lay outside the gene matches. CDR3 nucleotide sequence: TGTGCCAGCAGCCAGGGCCACGGGACAGCCCATCCCTACGAGCAGTACTTC. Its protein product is CASSQGHGTAHPYEQYF.

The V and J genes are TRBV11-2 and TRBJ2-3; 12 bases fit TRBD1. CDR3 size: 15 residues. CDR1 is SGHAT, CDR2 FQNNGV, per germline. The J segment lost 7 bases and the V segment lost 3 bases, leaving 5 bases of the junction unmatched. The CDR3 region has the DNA TGTGCCAGCAGCTTCGGGACAGGGGGCGCATATACGCAGTATTTT. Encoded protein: CASSFGTGGAYTQYF.

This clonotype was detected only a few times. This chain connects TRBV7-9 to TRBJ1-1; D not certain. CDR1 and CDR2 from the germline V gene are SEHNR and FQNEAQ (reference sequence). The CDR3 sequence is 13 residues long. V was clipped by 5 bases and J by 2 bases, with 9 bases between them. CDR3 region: CASSVDGNTEAFF. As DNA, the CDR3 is TGTGCCAGCAGCGTCGACGGTAACACTGAAGCTTTCTTT. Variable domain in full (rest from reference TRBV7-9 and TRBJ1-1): DTGVSQNPRHKITKRGQNVTFRCDPISEHNRLYWYRQTLGQGPEFLTYFQNEAQLEKSRLLSDRFSAERPKGSFSTLEIQRTEQGDSAMYLCASSVDGNTEAFFGQGTRLTVV.

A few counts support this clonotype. The CDR3: CASSYTALKKLFF. DNA for the CDR3: TGTGCCAGCAGTTACACGGCGTTGAAAAAACTGTTTTTT. The J gene is TRBJ1-4, the V gene TRBV6-6, with D hard to call. The CDR3 has 13 residues. Trimming took 2 bases from V and 9 from J, leaving 10 bases between them. CDR1 MNHNY and CDR2 SVGAGI come from the germline V gene (reference sequence).

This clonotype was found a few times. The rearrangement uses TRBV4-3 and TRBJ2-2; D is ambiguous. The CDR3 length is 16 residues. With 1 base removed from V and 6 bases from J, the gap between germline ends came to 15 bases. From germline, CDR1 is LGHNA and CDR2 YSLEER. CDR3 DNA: TGCGCCAGCAGCCAAGCAGGCCCCCCGGTGCCCGGGGAGCTGTTTTTT. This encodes CASSQAGPPVPGELFF.

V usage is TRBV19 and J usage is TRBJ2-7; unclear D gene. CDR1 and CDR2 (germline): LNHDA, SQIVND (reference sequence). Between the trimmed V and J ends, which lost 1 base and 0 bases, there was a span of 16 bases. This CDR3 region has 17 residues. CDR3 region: CASSIGTPGLYSYEQYF. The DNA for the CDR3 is TGTGCCAGTAGTATAGGCACTCCGGGCCTTTACTCCTACGAGCAGTACTTC.